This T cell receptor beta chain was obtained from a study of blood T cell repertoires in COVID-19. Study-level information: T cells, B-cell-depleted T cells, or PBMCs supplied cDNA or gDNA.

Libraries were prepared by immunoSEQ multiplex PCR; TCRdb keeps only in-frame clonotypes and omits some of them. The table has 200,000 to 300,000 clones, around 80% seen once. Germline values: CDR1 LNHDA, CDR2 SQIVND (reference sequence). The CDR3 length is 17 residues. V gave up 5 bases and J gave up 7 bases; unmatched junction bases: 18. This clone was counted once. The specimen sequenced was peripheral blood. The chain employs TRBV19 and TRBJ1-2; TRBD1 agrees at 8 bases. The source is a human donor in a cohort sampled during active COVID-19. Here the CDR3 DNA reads TGTGCCAGTAGTCCCCCCGGGGACAGGAAACGAGCCGGTGGCTACACCTTC. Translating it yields CASSPPGDRKRAGGYTF.